This T cell receptor beta chain comes out of a study of CD8 T cells in ankylosing spondylitis. Library preparation for TCR beta used quantitative 5'-RACE with molecular barcodes. Via MiXCR, TCRdb re-called the 5' RACE reads, giving one row per CDR3 protein. The table records hundreds of thousands of distinct CDR3 sequences, 12% of them present only once. Study-level results: Among TCR beta sequences, a motif of fewer than 10 highly homologous variants appeared characteristic of ankylosing spondylitis blood. Reportedly, significant enrichment of disease-linked clones occurred in matched ankylosing spondylitis synovial fluid.

Trimming removed 2 bases from V and 5 bases from J, with 13 bases in between. This CDR3 has 14 residues. Germline CDR1 is SGHTA and CDR2 is FQGNSA. In regard to this clonotype: Its antigen is currently unknown.

The TCR comes from a male donor with ankylosing spondylitis. This sequence joins TRBV7-2 and TRBJ2-7; D possibly corresponds to TRBD1 (5 bases). Sequencing used blood, either unsorted or a sorted T cell fraction (not recorded which). The CDR3 loop is CASSLMPGSNEQYF. The CDR3 DNA reads as TGTGCCAGCAGCTTAATGCCAGGGTCTAACGAGCAGTACTTC.